The sequence of this T cell receptor (beta chain) was determined in a study of cytomegalovirus exposure and HLA in healthy donors. Regarding this clone: Its antigen remains unidentified.

It was with 60 Vbeta and 13 Jbeta primers that the PCR ran. Method: immunoSEQ multiplex PCR; TCRdb's copy keeps in-frame clones and lacks some. The sample has roughly 130,000 clones, roughly 87% seen once. Healthy donors of bone marrow made up the group. General study results and limits: A missense DCLRE1C variant was associated with V- and J-gene trimming of TCR beta chains in a later analysis, and an independent cohort replicated the association. What a later analysis showed was that several of the most significant clusters appeared linked to common viral pathogens.

Sequenced input: PBMCs. The receptor's source is a middle-aged woman in good health and CMV-seronegative.

The DNA of the CDR3 is TGTGCCATCAGTGGGACTAGCGGGATCAATGAGCAGTTCTTC. It yields the protein CAISGTSGINEQFF. The genes are TRBV10-3 and TRBJ2-1, with 12 bases identical to TRBD2. Per germline, CDR1 ENHRY and CDR2 SYGVKD. After removal of 4 bases from V and 6 bases from J, the junction contained 1 base not matched to a gene. The CDR3 consists of 14 residues.